This TCR beta chain was obtained from a study of blood T cell repertoires in COVID-19. At the level of the study: Researchers got acute and convalescent COVID-19 samples from the United States, Italy and Spain. Sources were T cells, B-cell-depleted T cells, or PBMCs; the material itself was cDNA or gDNA.

Authors' data handling: Reference gene primer amplification gave estimated nucleated cell counts. Generated by immunoSEQ multiplex PCR, the TCRdb table keeps only in-frame clones and is missing some. That table is the source of V, J and clone size, and D and trimming were worked out from the DNA. The table lists tens of thousands of clones, about nine tenths of them singletons. Germline V lookup: CDR1 KGHSH, CDR2 LQKENI. The V and J ends lost 5 bases and 1 base respectively, with 8 bases between them. This CDR3 contains 13 residues. This clone occurred a few times. Source material: peripheral blood. J is TRBJ1-2 and V is TRBV18; no clear D gene. The sequence was obtained from a woman at least 80 years old with COVID-19, enrolled during active disease. CDR3 nucleotide sequence: TGTGCCAGCTCAGGTACAAATAACTATGGCTACACCTTC. It codes for CASSGTNNYGYTF.